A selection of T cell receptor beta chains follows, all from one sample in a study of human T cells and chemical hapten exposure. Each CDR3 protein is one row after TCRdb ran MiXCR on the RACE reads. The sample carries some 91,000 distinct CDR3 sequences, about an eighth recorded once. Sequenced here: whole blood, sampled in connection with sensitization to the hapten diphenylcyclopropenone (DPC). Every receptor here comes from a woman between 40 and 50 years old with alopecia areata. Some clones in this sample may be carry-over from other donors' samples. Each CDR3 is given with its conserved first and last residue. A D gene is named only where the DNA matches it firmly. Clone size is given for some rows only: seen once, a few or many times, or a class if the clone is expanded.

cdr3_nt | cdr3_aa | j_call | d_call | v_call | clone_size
TGTGCCAGCACCATTAGCGGGAGAGGAGCCAAAAACATTCAGTACTTC | CASTISGRGAKNIQYF | TRBJ2-4 | TRBD2 | TRBV3-1 | many
TGCGCCAGCAGCCAAGTGTCGGGGAGTGGAGGTTCACCCCTCCACTTT | CASSQVSGSGGSPLHF | TRBJ1-6 | - | TRBV4-3 | -
TGTGCCAGCTCACCCGGGACAGCTGGAAACACCATATATTTT | CASSPGTAGNTIYF | TRBJ1-3 | TRBD1 | TRBV18 | few
TGCGCCAGCAGCCTCTCGGACGGCAACTATGGCTACACCTTC | CASSLSDGNYGYTF | TRBJ1-2 | - | TRBV5-1 | -
TGTGCCAGCAGTTCGGGCGCAGCGGGAGGGCAGTACGAGCAGTACTTC | CASSSGAAGGQYEQYF | TRBJ2-7 | TRBD2 | TRBV28 | -
TGTGCCAGCAGTTTATCCCGACACTATGGCTACACCTTC | CASSLSRHYGYTF | TRBJ1-2 | - | TRBV28 | few
TGTGCCAGCAGTTATAGCGCTGGGGTGGATGAGCAGTTCTTC | CASSYSAGVDEQFF | TRBJ2-1 | - | TRBV6-2/TRBV6-3 | few
TGTGCCAGCAGAACAGCTTTCAATGAGCAGTTCTTC | CASRTAFNEQFF | TRBJ2-1 | - | TRBV7-2 | many
TGTGCCAGCAGCTCCTACGGGGAGGGGATGAACACTGAAGCTTTCTTT | CASSSYGEGMNTEAFF | TRBJ1-1 | - | TRBV28 | -
TGCGCCAGCAGTGAGTCGCCTTTGGGGGACTACGAGCAGTACTTC | CASSESPLGDYEQYF | TRBJ2-7 | - | TRBV10-1 | many
TGTGCCAGCAGCACAATACCAGGGAACACTGAAGCTTTCTTT | CASSTIPGNTEAFF | TRBJ1-1 | - | TRBV6-2/TRBV6-3 | few
TGTGCCCATTCCCCGGGTGAGACCCAGTACTTC | CAHSPGETQYF | TRBJ2-5 | - | TRBV10-3 | many
TGTGCCACCGCACAGGGGGCGACTAACTATGGCTACACCTTC | CATAQGATNYGYTF | TRBJ1-2 | TRBD1 | TRBV7-9 | -
TGTGCCAGCAGTTTAGTTTCAGGGGTTAGGAGTGAGCAGTTCTTC | CASSLVSGVRSEQFF | TRBJ2-1 | - | TRBV12-3/TRBV12-4 | few
TGTGCCAGCTCACCTACAGGGCTGAACACCGGGGAGCTGTTTTTT | CASSPTGLNTGELFF | TRBJ2-2 | - | TRBV18 | -
TGTGCCAGCACCCGGGAAGGCTACGAGCAGTACTTC | CASTREGYEQYF | TRBJ2-7 | - | TRBV3-1 | -
TGTGCCAGCAGTAATAGAAAGCGGAGCACAGATACGCAGTATTTT | CASSNRKRSTDTQYF | TRBJ2-3 | - | TRBV28 | -
TGTGCCAGCAGCTTTGGACAGGGCCAAGAGACCCAGTACTTC | CASSFGQGQETQYF | TRBJ2-5 | TRBD1 | TRBV5-6 | -
TGCAGCGTTGAATTGGGGGACAGGGCTTTGGGTACGCAGTATTTT | CSVELGDRALGTQYF | TRBJ2-3 | TRBD1 | TRBV29-1 | few
TGCGCCAGCAGCTTGGGGACTAGCTTCGCCGGGGAGCTGTTTTTT | CASSLGTSFAGELFF | TRBJ2-2 | TRBD2 | TRBV5-1 | -
TGCGCCAGCAGCTTGGGGGTGACTAGCGGCCGCAGCACAGATACGCAGTATTTT | CASSLGVTSGRSTDTQYF | TRBJ2-3 | TRBD2 | TRBV5-1 | few
TGTGCCAGCAGTACGGGGCCCGGGGAGCTGTTTTTT | CASSTGPGELFF | TRBJ2-2 | - | TRBV9 | -
TGCGCCAGCAGCCCAGACCGACAGGGTAATTACTATGGCTACACCTTC | CASSPDRQGNYYGYTF | TRBJ1-2 | TRBD1 | TRBV4-1 | many
TGTGCCAGCAGACCGACAGTGTACGAGCAGTACTTC | CASRPTVYEQYF | TRBJ2-7 | - | TRBV28 | -
TGCAGCGTTTTCGGTTCCTTGGCAGAGACCCAGTACTTC | CSVFGSLAETQYF | TRBJ2-5 | - | TRBV29-1 | few
TGTGCCAGCAGTTCCGCCGGACTAGCGGGGTACGAGCAGTACTTC | CASSSAGLAGYEQYF | TRBJ2-7 | TRBD2 | TRBV27 | few
TGTGCCAGCTCAACCGGTAGAGGTTTGAACACTGAAGCTTTCTTT | CASSTGRGLNTEAFF | TRBJ1-1 | - | TRBV18 | few
TGCAGTGCTCTTAAACTAGCGGGATTCCACGAGCAGTACTTC | CSALKLAGFHEQYF | TRBJ2-7 | TRBD2 | TRBV20-1 | -
TGTGCCAGCAGACCCCTGGCGGCCTACACAGATACGCAGTATTTT | CASRPLAAYTDTQYF | TRBJ2-3 | - | TRBV27 | -
TGTGCCAGCAGCTTAGGTTACGGGGGGACTCTTAGCAATCAGCCCCAGCATTTT | CASSLGYGGTLSNQPQHF | TRBJ1-5 | - | TRBV11-2 | few
TGTGCCAGCAGCAGGACGGTAGACTACGAGCAGTACTTC | CASSRTVDYEQYF | TRBJ2-7 | - | TRBV9 | -
TGCAGTGCTAGAGGAGGGGCTCCCGGGTCCTCCTACGAGCAGTACTTC | CSARGGAPGSSYEQYF | TRBJ2-7 | - | TRBV20-1 | few
TGTGCCAGCAGTTTGGACAGGGGGAGAAAGACCCAGTACTTC | CASSLDRGRKTQYF | TRBJ2-5 | TRBD1 | TRBV28 | -
TGCGCCAGCAGCCCCGGGACAGAGTCGGAAAAACTGTTTTTT | CASSPGTESEKLFF | TRBJ1-4 | TRBD1 | TRBV4-3 | few
TGTGCCAGCAGCTTAGCATCATCGGGGACCTATGGCTACACCTTC | CASSLASSGTYGYTF | TRBJ1-2 | - | TRBV11-2 | -
TGCGCCAGCAGCCAAGAGGGAGGCAGCCCCCTCCACTTT | CASSQEGGSPLHF | TRBJ1-6 | - | TRBV4-3 | few
TGTGCCACCGGAGATCAGCCCCAGCATTTT | CATGDQPQHF | TRBJ1-5 | - | TRBV24-1 | -
TGTGCCAGCAGCCAAGTCGGGGACAGGAGGTACGAGCAGTACTTC | CASSQVGDRRYEQYF | TRBJ2-7 | TRBD1 | TRBV3-1 | many